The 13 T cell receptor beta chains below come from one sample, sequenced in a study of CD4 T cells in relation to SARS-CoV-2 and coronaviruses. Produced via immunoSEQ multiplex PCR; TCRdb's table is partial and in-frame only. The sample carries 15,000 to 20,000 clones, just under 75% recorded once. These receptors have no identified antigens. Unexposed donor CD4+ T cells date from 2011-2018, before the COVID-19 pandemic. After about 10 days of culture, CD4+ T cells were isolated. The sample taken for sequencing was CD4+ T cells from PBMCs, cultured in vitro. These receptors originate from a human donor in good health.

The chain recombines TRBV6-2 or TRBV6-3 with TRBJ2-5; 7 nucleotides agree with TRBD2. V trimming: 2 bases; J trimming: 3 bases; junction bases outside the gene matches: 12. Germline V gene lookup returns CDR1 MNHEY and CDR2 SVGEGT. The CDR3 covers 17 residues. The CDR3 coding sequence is TGTGCCAGCAGTTACCCCCAGCGGGGCCGGAAGAAAGAGACCCAGTACTTC. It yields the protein CASSYPQRGRKKETQYF.

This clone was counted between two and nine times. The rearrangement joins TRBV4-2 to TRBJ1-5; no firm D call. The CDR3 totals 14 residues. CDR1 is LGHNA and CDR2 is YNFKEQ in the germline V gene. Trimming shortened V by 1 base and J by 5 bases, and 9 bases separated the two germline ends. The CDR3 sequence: CASSQGTGYQPQHF. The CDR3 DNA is TGTGCCAGCAGCCAAGGGACCGGTTATCAGCCCCAGCATTTT.

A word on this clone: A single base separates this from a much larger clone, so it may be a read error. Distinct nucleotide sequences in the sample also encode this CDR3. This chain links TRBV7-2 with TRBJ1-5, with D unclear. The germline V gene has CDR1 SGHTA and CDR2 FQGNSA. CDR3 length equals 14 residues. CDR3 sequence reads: CASSLEEGFRPQHF. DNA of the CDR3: TGTGCCAGCAGTTTAGAGGAGGGCTTTCGGCCCCAGCATTTT. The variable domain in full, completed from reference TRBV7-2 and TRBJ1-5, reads GAGVSQSPSNKVTEKGKDVELRCDPISGHTALYWYRQSLGQGLEFLIYFQGNSAPDKSGLPSDRFSAERTGGSVSTLTIQRTQQEDSAVYLCASSLEEGFRPQHFGDGTRLSIL.

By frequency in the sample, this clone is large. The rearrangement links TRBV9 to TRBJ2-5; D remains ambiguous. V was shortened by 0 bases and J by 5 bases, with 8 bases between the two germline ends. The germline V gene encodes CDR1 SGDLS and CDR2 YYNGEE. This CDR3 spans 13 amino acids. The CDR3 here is CASSVGMDETQYF. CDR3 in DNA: TGTGCCAGCAGCGTAGGGATGGATGAGACCCAGTACTTC. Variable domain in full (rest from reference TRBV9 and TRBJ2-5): DSGVTQTPKHLITATGQRVTLRCSPRSGDLSVYWYQQSLDQGLQFLIQYYNGEERAKGNILERFSAQQFPDLHSELNLSSLELGDSALYFCASSVGMDETQYFGPGTRLLVL.

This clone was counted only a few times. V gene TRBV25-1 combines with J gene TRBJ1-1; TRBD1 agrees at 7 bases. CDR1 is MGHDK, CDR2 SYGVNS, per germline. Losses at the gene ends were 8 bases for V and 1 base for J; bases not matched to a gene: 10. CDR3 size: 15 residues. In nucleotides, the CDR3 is TGTGCCAGCCGGCACAGGGGCTCCGGGAACACTGAAGCTTTCTTT. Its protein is CASRHRGSGNTEAFF.

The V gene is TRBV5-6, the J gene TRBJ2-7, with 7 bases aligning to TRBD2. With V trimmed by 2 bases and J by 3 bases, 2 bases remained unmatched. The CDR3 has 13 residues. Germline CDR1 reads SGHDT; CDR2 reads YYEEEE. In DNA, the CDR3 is TGTGCCAGCAGCTTCGGGGGGAACTACGAGCAGTACTTC. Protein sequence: CASSFGGNYEQYF.

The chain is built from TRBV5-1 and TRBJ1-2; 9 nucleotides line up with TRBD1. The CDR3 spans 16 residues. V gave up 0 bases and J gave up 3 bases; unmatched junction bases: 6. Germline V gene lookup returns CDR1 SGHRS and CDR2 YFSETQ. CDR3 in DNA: TGCGCCAGCAGCTTGGGGGGGACAGGGAATTACTATGGCTACACCTTC. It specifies CASSLGGTGNYYGYTF.

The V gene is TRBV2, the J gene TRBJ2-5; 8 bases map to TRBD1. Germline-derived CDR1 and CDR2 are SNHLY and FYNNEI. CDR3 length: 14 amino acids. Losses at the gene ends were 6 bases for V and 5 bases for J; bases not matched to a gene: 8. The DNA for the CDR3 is TGTGCCAGCAGCCCCGACAGGGGCTGGGAGACCCAGTACTTC. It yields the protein CASSPDRGWETQYF.

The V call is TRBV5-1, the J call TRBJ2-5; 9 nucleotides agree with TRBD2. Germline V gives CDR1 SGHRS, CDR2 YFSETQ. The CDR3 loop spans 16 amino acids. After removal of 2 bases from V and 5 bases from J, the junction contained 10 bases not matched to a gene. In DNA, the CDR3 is TGCGCCAGCAGCTTAGGTAGCGGGGGCGGTTGGGAGACCCAGTACTTC. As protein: CASSLGSGGGWETQYF. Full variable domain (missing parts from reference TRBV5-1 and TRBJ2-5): KAGVTQTPRYLIKTRGQQVTLSCSPISGHRSVSWYQQTPGQGLQFLFEYFSETQRNKGNFPGRFSGRQFSNSRSEMNVSTLELGDSALYLCASSLGSGGGWETQYFGPGTRLLVL.

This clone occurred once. The CDR3 protein is CASSSVNTEAFF. Written as DNA, the CDR3 is TGTGCCAGCAGCTCGGTGAACACTGAAGCTTTCTTT. The chain recombines TRBV9 with TRBJ1-1, with D uncertain. Trimming pared 4 bases from V and 0 bases from J, leaving 4 bases between. The CDR3 is made up of 12 amino acids. CDR1 and CDR2 (germline): SGDLS, YYNGEE.

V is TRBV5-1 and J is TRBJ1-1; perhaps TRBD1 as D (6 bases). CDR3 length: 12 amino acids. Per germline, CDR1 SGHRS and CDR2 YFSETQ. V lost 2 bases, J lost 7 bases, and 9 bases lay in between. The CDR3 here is CASSFQGSEAFF. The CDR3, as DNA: TGCGCCAGCAGCTTTCAGGGGAGTGAAGCTTTCTTT. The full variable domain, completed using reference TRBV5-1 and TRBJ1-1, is KAGVTQTPRYLIKTRGQQVTLSCSPISGHRSVSWYQQTPGQGLQFLFEYFSETQRNKGNFPGRFSGRQFSNSRSEMNVSTLELGDSALYLCASSFQGSEAFFGQGTRLTVV.

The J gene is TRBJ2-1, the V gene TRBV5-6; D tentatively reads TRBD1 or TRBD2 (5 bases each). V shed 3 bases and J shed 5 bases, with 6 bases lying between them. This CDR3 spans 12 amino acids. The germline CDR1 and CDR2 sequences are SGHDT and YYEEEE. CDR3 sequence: CASSWGNNEQFF. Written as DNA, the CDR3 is TGTGCCAGCAGCTGGGGGAACAATGAGCAGTTCTTC.

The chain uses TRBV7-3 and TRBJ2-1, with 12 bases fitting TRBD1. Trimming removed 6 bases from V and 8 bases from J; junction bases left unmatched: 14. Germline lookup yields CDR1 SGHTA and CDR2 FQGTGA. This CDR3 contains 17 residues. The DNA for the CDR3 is TGTGCCAGCAGTCACTTAGCCGGGACAGGGGGCGAGGATGAGCAGTTCTTC. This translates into CASSHLAGTGGEDEQFF.